This T cell receptor (beta chain) comes out of a study of OX40 agonist ivuxolimab in advanced cancers. Method: immunoSEQ multiplex PCR; TCRdb's copy keeps in-frame clones and lacks some. This table holds tens of thousands of clones, more than 60% found once. Blood got drawn at baseline, again on cycle 4 day 1, and then on cycle 7 day 1. Points from the study as a whole: Blood T cells, both CD4+ and CD8+, expanded clonally by week 6 at 0.1 to 3.0 mg/kg. Compared with CD4+, CD8+ T cells on average had more expanded clones.

Trimming removed 1 base from V and 8 bases from J, with 11 bases in between. The CDR3 is 14 amino acids. In germline, CDR1 is SNHLY, CDR2 FYNNEI. This clone showed up just once. Its antigen is still unknown. The rearrangement links TRBV2 to TRBJ1-4, with no clear D. Sequencing used CD4+ or CD8+ T cells sorted from blood, obtained in a trial of the OX40 agonist ivuxolimab. This clonotype originated in an adult with an advanced solid tumor such as melanoma, head and neck, liver or kidney cancer. The CDR3 is CASSEGYGGEKLFF. Here the CDR3 DNA reads TGTGCCAGCAGTGAAGGGTACGGAGGGGAAAAACTGTTTTTT.